This note documents a single T cell receptor (beta chain) sequence. The data originate from a study of blood T cell repertoires in COVID-19. The overall study: The study drew acute and convalescent COVID-19 samples from the United States, Italy and Spain. PBMCs, B-cell-depleted T cells, or T cells provided the cDNA or gDNA that made up the material.

Authors' analysis steps: Estimates of nucleated cell counts were drawn from the amplification of reference gene primers. Sequenced by immunoSEQ multiplex PCR; TCRdb stores in-frame clones only, minus some. For V, J and clone size, that table is used; D and trimming come from the DNA. The sample records 200,000 to 250,000 clones, about 85% being singletons. Between the trimmed V and J ends, which lost 5 bases and 0 bases, there was a span of 11 bases. Germline CDR1 MNHEY, CDR2 SMNVEV (reference sequence). The CDR3 length is 15 residues. This sequence was found in a man aged 50 or older who had recovered from COVID-19. V usage is TRBV27 and J usage is TRBJ1-3; D is undetermined. The sample comprised peripheral blood. The DNA of the CDR3 is TGTGCCAGCAGTCGGGGTAGAGACTCTGGAAACACCATATATTTT. Its protein product is CASSRGRDSGNTIYF.